The entry that follows covers one T cell receptor beta chain sequence. Its antigen is as yet unknown. PCR was performed a second time for about 6 to 11 cycles using a sample-barcoded 5' primer and a J-beta primer mix. MiXCR, run by TCRdb on the 5' RACE reads, gives a single entry per CDR3 protein. The table includes about 830,000 distinct CDR3 sequences, more than 45% detected once. CDR1 and CDR2 (germline): MDHEN, SYDVKM. CDR3 size: 17 residues. Trimming at V came to 6 bases and at J to 0 bases, leaving 10 bases not matched to a gene. This sample is part of a study of blood T cells in healthy people across ages. Regarding the study as a whole: Leaving the PBMCs unsorted stopped any conclusive comparison of naive versus antigen-experienced cells. Per million T cells, TCR beta diversity dropped roughly linearly as age increased.

All donors came from Russia, were Caucasian and healthy, and spanned ages about 6 to 90. Sequenced input: blood. The V call is TRBV28, the J call TRBJ1-5; TRBD1 matches at 8 bases. This receptor was taken from a man aged 30 to 45 in good health. The CDR3 region is CASSQTGARLSNQPQHF. CDR3 nucleotides: TGTGCCAGCAGCCAGACAGGGGCGCGACTTAGCAATCAGCCCCAGCATTTT.